The entry below describes one T cell receptor (beta chain). Its antigen is unidentified. The entry originates in a study of cytomegalovirus exposure and HLA in healthy donors. This CDR3 is 16 amino acids long. With 0 bases removed from V and 1 base from J, the gap between germline ends came to 11 bases. From germline, CDR1 is SGHKS and CDR2 YYEKEE (reference sequence). Study observations and caveats: The authors confirmed in vitro that a few CMV-associated chains were specific for CMV antigens. The presence/absence work took it that sequencing depth was about the same across donors.

60 Vbeta and 13 Jbeta primers were used in PCR. Generated by immunoSEQ multiplex PCR, the TCRdb table keeps only in-frame clones and is missing some. The sample shows 85,000 to 130,000 clones, about 74% of them seen only once. In nominal health when sampled, donors likely had unrecorded immune exposures nonetheless. The clonotype originates from a woman between 18 and 29 years old in good health and CMV-seropositive. Sample: PBMCs. This rearrangement joins TRBV5-5 to TRBJ1-5; D is unresolved. The CDR3 spells CASSLAHSMSNQPQHF. The CDR3 coding sequence is TGTGCCAGCAGCTTGGCACATTCCATGAGCAATCAGCCCCAGCATTTT.